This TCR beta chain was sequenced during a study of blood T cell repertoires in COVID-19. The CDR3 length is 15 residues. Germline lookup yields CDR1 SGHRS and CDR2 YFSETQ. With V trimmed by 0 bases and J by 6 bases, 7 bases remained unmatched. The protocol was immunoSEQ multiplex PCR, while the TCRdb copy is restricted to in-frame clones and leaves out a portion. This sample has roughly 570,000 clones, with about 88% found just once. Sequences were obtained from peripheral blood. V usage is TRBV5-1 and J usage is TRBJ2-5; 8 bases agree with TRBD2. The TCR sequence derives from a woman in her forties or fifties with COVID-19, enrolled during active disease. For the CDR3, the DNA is TGCGCCAGCAGCTTGGCCATTAGCGGGAAACAGACCCAGTACTTC. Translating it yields CASSLAISGKQTQYF.